These 23 T cell receptor beta chains came from one sample sequenced in a study of Ad26.COV2.S vaccination and SARS-CoV-2 variants. Treatment meaning: some 19 received Ad26.COV2.S at low or high dose, single or two shots; about 5 received placebo; per-sample allocation not given. Repertoires come from day 63 after the first vaccine or placebo injection. Assay used: immunoSEQ multiplex PCR; TCRdb lists only in-frame clones, some missing. The data contain 350,000 to 500,000 clones, roughly 87% of them singletons. The sample was peripheral blood, taken in a trial of Ad26.COV2.S vaccine versus placebo. These receptors all stem from a person aged 18 to 65 who received the Ad26.COV2.S COVID-19 vaccine or a placebo.

This chain connects TRBV5-6 to TRBJ1-6; tentatively, D is TRBD1 (6 bases). The CDR3 loop spans 15 amino acids. Germline CDR1 and CDR2: SGHDT and YYEEEE. The V end lost 1 base, the J end lost 7 bases, and 12 bases lay between the germline ends. The CDR3 is CASSLRPGTNSPLHF. Written as DNA, the CDR3 is TGTGCCAGCAGCTTGCGGCCAGGGACAAATTCACCCCTCCACTTT.

The genes are TRBV19 and TRBJ2-6; D possibly matches TRBD1 or TRBD2 (5 bases each). V lost 5 bases, J lost 4 bases, and 15 bases lay in between. Germline lookup yields CDR1 LNHDA and CDR2 SQIVND (reference sequence). This CDR3 comprises 16 residues. CDR3 in amino acids: CASSLYMGVGANVLTF. Here the CDR3 DNA reads TGTGCCAGTAGTCTCTACATGGGGGTCGGGGCCAACGTCCTGACTTTC.

V is TRBV25-1 and J is TRBJ1-1, with D uncertain. V lost 1 base to trimming and J lost 8 bases, with 11 bases between them. From germline, CDR1 is MGHDK and CDR2 SYGVNS. CDR3 length: 13 amino acids. CDR3 region: CASSESGPTEAFF. In DNA form, the CDR3 reads TGTGCCAGCAGTGAATCAGGCCCGACGGAAGCTTTCTTT.

This clone was seen only once. The chain combines TRBV10-3 with TRBJ1-2, with D hard to call. The ends were cut back, 5 bases at V and 1 base at J, with 8 bases in the middle. Germline V gene sequence: CDR1 ENHRY, CDR2 SYGVKD. The CDR3 totals 13 residues. As DNA, the CDR3 is TGTGCCATCAGTTCCGGACTTAACTATGGCTACACCTTC. This gives the protein CAISSGLNYGYTF.

The chain carries TRBV18 and TRBJ2-6; no reliable D call. Germline V gives CDR1 KGHSH, CDR2 LQKENI. This CDR3 region has 15 residues. Deletions cut 2 bases from V and 2 bases from J, with 7 bases between. The CDR3 protein is CASSPDQPGANVLTF. The CDR3 bases are TGTGCCAGCTCACCAGATCAGCCTGGGGCCAACGTCCTGACTTTC. The full variable domain, with the rest looked up from reference TRBV18 and TRBJ2-6, is NAGVMQNPRHLVRRRGQEARLRCSPMKGHSHVYWYRQLPEEGLKFMVYLQKENIIDESGMPKERFSAEFPKEGPSILRIQQVVRGDSAAYFCASSPDQPGANVLTFGAGSRLTVL.

This chain joins TRBV5-5 and TRBJ2-1; D is possibly TRBD2 (5 bases). This CDR3 contains 14 residues. V lost 4 bases and J lost 5, with 13 bases in between. Germline CDR1 reads SGHKS; CDR2 reads YYEKEE (reference sequence). The CDR3: CASSAPGSHNEQFF. Written as DNA, the CDR3 is TGTGCCAGCAGCGCACCGGGATCGCACAATGAGCAGTTCTTC.

The chain is built from TRBV3-1 (or the pseudogene TRBV3-2) and TRBJ1-1, with no clear D. V lost 2 bases and J lost 3, with 7 bases in between. Germline V gene data show CDR1 as LGHDT and CDR2 as YNNKEL (reference sequence). This CDR3 is built from 13 residues. CDR3 region: CASSQFRDTEAFF. DNA of the CDR3: TGTGCCAGCAGCCAATTCCGGGACACTGAAGCTTTCTTT.

This clone appeared once. The CDR3 region is CASSIGFWPQHF. CDR3 in DNA: TGTGCCAGTAGTATTGGGTTTTGGCCCCAGCATTTT. The chain couples TRBV19 to TRBJ1-5, with D hard to call. The CDR3 covers 12 residues. Trimming shortened V by 3 bases and J by 9 bases, and 9 bases separated the two germline ends. Germline CDR1 is LNHDA and CDR2 is SQIVND (reference sequence).

The CDR3 DNA reads TGTGCCACCAGGAAACGGGCCTGGAACACTGAAGCTTTCTTT. Its protein product is CATRKRAWNTEAFF. This chain links TRBV15 with TRBJ1-1; no reliable D call. The germline V gene encodes CDR1 LNHNV and CDR2 YYDKDF (reference sequence). V was pared by 6 bases and J by 1 base, with 12 bases between. This CDR3 is built from 14 residues.

The chain combines TRBV6-5 with TRBJ2-2; no firm D call. Germline V gives CDR1 MNHEY, CDR2 SVGAGI. V was shortened by 8 bases and J by 5 bases, with 15 bases between the two germline ends. This CDR3 is 14 amino acids long. CDR3 in amino acids: CASVVERGTGELFF. For the CDR3, the DNA is TGTGCCAGCGTGGTTGAGCGTGGAACCGGGGAGCTGTTTTTT.

The chain joins TRBV27 to TRBJ2-5; possible D gene TRBD2, 6 bases. Germline V gives CDR1 MNHEY, CDR2 SMNVEV (reference sequence). The CDR3 has 16 amino acids. The V and J ends lost 4 bases and 1 base respectively, with 16 bases between them. Here the CDR3 reads CASSSLTFGGQETQYF. In DNA form, the CDR3 reads TGTGCCAGCAGTTCCTTAACATTCGGGGGCCAAGAGACCCAGTACTTC.

The chain uses TRBV7-9 and TRBJ2-5; a weak D match, TRBD2 (5 bases). This CDR3 spans 15 amino acids. V was shortened by 11 bases and J by 2 bases, with 21 bases between the two germline ends. Per germline, CDR1 SEHNR and CDR2 FQNEAQ (reference sequence). The CDR3 nucleotides are TGTGCCTCCCCAGGTGAAGCGGAGATGCAAGAGACCCAGTACTTC. Translation gives CASPGEAEMQETQYF.

This chain joins TRBV29-1 and TRBJ2-3, with D perhaps given as TRBD1 or TRBD2 (5 bases each). The CDR3 length is 15 residues. Trimming left V 0 bases short and J 6 bases short, with 16 bases between. CDR1 and CDR2 (germline): SQVTM, ANQGSEA. The CDR3 nucleotides are TGCAGCGTTGAAGATTTCCGGGACCGCCCGGATACGCAGTATTTT. Translated: CSVEDFRDRPDTQYF.

This chain joins TRBV27 and TRBJ1-1; D gene ambiguous. The CDR3 runs 14 residues. Trimming removed 2 bases at V and 4 bases at J, with 11 bases between. Germline V lookup: CDR1 MNHEY, CDR2 SMNVEV (reference sequence). In DNA form, the CDR3 reads TGTGCCAGCAGTTTAAAGGGATGGGGCACTGAAGCTTTCTTT. Amino acids: CASSLKGWGTEAFF.

This clone was observed a single time. V usage is TRBV6-2 or TRBV6-3 and J usage is TRBJ2-5; 7 nucleotides agree with TRBD2. The CDR3 is made up of 17 amino acids. Germline V gene sequence: CDR1 MNHEY, CDR2 SVGEGT. J lost 1 base, V lost 3 bases, and 11 bases had no gene match. CDR3 coding DNA: TGTGCCAGCAGTTATGGGGGAAGCGGGGCGAGCCAAGAGACCCAGTACTTC. This translates into CASSYGGSGASQETQYF.

The J gene is TRBJ1-2, the V gene TRBV10-3; D remains ambiguous. V dropped 4 bases and J dropped 0 bases, with 9 bases sitting between them. This CDR3 comprises 14 residues. Per the germline V gene, CDR1 is ENHRY and CDR2 is SYGVKD. For the CDR3, the DNA is TGTGCCATCAGTGGATCTGGGGCTAACTATGGCTACACCTTC. This gives the protein CAISGSGANYGYTF.

This clone came up a few times. The chain carries TRBV15 and TRBJ1-5, with D perhaps matching TRBD1 (5 bases). The CDR3 consists of 16 residues. The ends were cut back, 5 bases at V and 0 bases at J, with 14 bases in the middle. Germline CDR1 LNHNV, CDR2 YYDKDF (reference sequence). The CDR3 reads CATSGRVWGSNQPQHF. CDR3 coding DNA: TGTGCCACCAGCGGCAGGGTATGGGGTAGCAATCAGCCCCAGCATTTT.

The J gene is TRBJ2-5, the V gene TRBV7-3; D possibly corresponds to TRBD1 (5 bases). CDR3 length: 13 residues. Trimming removed 2 bases from V and 5 bases from J, with 9 bases in between. CDR1 and CDR2 (germline): SGHTA, FQGTGA. The CDR3, as DNA: TGTGCCAGCAGCTTAGACTCAGGGGAGACCCAGTACTTC. Its translation is CASSLDSGETQYF.

The V and J genes are TRBV12-5 and TRBJ2-1; 10 nucleotides align to TRBD2. Germline CDR1 LGHNT, CDR2 FRNRAP. V dropped 1 base and J dropped 1; count of bases not matched to a gene: 4. The CDR3 contains 17 residues. CDR3 sequence: CASGLARTSGSYNEQFF. In DNA, the CDR3 is TGTGCTAGTGGTTTGGCTCGGACTAGCGGTTCCTACAATGAGCAGTTCTTC.

The gene calls are TRBV5-1 and TRBJ2-1; D unclear. The V gene's germline CDR1 is SGHRS and CDR2 YFSETQ. The CDR3 runs to 16 residues. The V end was cut by 4 bases, the J end by 2 bases, with 16 bases between. The CDR3 reads CASSLDGPSTYNEQFF. For the CDR3, the DNA is TGCGCCAGCAGCCTTGACGGACCGAGTACCTACAATGAGCAGTTCTTC.

The J gene is TRBJ1-4, the V gene TRBV29-1; maybe TRBD1 (5 bases). This CDR3 is 13 amino acids long. With 6 bases removed from V and 4 bases from J, the gap between germline ends came to 12 bases. The germline V gene has CDR1 SQVTM and CDR2 ANQGSEA. The CDR3 is CSVTPGVNEKLFF. CDR3 sequence (DNA): TGCAGCGTGACCCCGGGGGTTAATGAAAAACTGTTTTTT.

This chain's CDR3 is CASSLTPGTGVRGYTF. In nucleotides, the CDR3 is TGTGCCAGTAGTCTAACCCCCGGGACAGGGGTGAGGGGCTACACCTTC. V gene TRBV19 combines with J gene TRBJ1-2; the match to TRBD1 covers 10 bases. CDR3 length: 16 amino acids. With V trimmed by 5 bases and J by 8 bases, 14 bases remained unmatched. The V gene's germline CDR1 is LNHDA and CDR2 SQIVND (reference sequence).

The V call is TRBV5-4, the J call TRBJ2-2; D ambiguous. The CDR3 extends over 13 amino acids. CDR1 SGHNT and CDR2 YYREEE come from the germline V gene (reference sequence). V was shortened by 4 bases and J by 7 bases, with 11 bases between the two germline ends. CDR3 loop: CASSALGVGELFF. CDR3 in DNA: TGTGCCAGCAGCGCTCTTGGGGTCGGGGAGCTGTTTTTT.